The clone carrying this T cell receptor (beta chain) has just a few counts. Its antigen is still unknown. The sample originates from a study of human T cells and chemical hapten exposure. About the research overall: During the approximately 23-week study period, patients had diphenylcyclopropenone applied to the scalp every week.

The CDR3 loop spans 15 amino acids. With 5 bases removed from V and 5 bases from J, the gap between germline ends came to 16 bases. Germline lookup yields CDR1 SGHTA and CDR2 FQGNSA. Findings and caveats of the study: There were significantly more large CDR3 similarity clusters among expanded TCRs than among controls. TCRs above 1 in 1000 frequency did not change with DPC sensitization.

Per the study methods: Ranging from roughly 23,224 to 700,000, TCR counts per sample had a median value of 95,638. TCRdb re-called the RACE reads with MiXCR, one entry per CDR3 protein. The V and J calls and clone size come from TCRdb's table, not from the authors' own analysis. Of some 90,000 distinct CDR3 sequences in the sample, roughly 11% were seen once. Time point indicated: patch test 3, about 24 weeks after DPC sensitization. Treatment here: therapeutic diphenylcyclopropenone sensitization with weekly scalp DPC. This rearrangement joins TRBV7-2 to TRBJ2-1; perhaps TRBD1 as D (5 bases). This TCR derives from a woman aged 25 to 45 with alopecia areata. Some clones in this sample may be carry-over from other donors' samples. Specimen: whole blood, collected in connection with sensitization to the hapten diphenylcyclopropenone (DPC). The CDR3 loop is CASSRWGAVNNEQFF. CDR3 coding DNA: TGTGCCAGCAGCAGATGGGGCGCGGTGAACAATGAGCAGTTCTTC.